Below are 12 T cell receptor beta chains sequenced from a single sample in a study of blood T cell repertoires in COVID-19. Sequenced by immunoSEQ multiplex PCR; TCRdb stores in-frame clones only, minus some. Of about 230,000 clones listed, around four fifths are singletons. The specimen sequenced was peripheral blood. These receptors originate from a woman in her 70s with active or convalescent COVID-19.

This clone was seen only a few times. For the CDR3, the DNA is TGTGCCAGCAGCTTAGGGGGGACCCAGCCCCAGCATTTT. It yields the protein CASSLGGTQPQHF. This chain connects TRBV7-3 to TRBJ1-5; TRBD1 is a possible D gene (5 bases). The CDR3 loop spans 13 amino acids. The germline V gene encodes CDR1 SGHTA and CDR2 FQGTGA. The V and J ends lost 2 bases and 7 bases respectively, with 9 bases between them.

J is TRBJ2-3 and V is TRBV11-2; unclear D gene. Trimming left V 2 bases short and J 1 base short, with 7 bases between. The CDR3 is made up of 14 amino acids. Germline CDR1 and CDR2: SGHAT and FQNNGV. In DNA form, the CDR3 reads TGTGCCAGCAGCTTACAACTGCGCACAGATACGCAGTATTTT. Residues: CASSLQLRTDTQYF.

The table lists this clone with a count of one. The V gene is TRBV3-1 (or the pseudogene TRBV3-2), the J gene TRBJ2-1, with 8 bases matching TRBD2. Germline V gene data show CDR1 as LGHDT and CDR2 as YNNKEL (reference sequence). This CDR3 spans 17 amino acids. V shed 0 bases, J shed 6 bases, and the junction held 10 bases outside the gene matches. This CDR3 is CASSQEGLAGPANEQFF. CDR3 DNA sequence: TGTGCCAGCAGCCAAGAAGGGCTAGCGGGCCCAGCCAATGAGCAGTTCTTC.

This clone came up once. This chain joins TRBV3-1 (or the pseudogene TRBV3-2) and TRBJ1-1; no firm D call. The CDR3 consists of 14 residues. V was trimmed by 5 bases and J by 1 base, leaving 11 bases between them. Germline values: CDR1 LGHDT, CDR2 YNNKEL (reference sequence). The CDR3 DNA follows: TGTGCCAGCAGCGAAAGCACTTCGAACACTGAAGCTTTCTTT. Protein: CASSESTSNTEAFF.

In regard to this clone: The same CDR3 can be traced to other DNA sequences in this sample. V and J are TRBV7-2 and TRBJ1-6, with D uncertain. Per germline, CDR1 SGHTA and CDR2 FQGNSA. Between the trimmed V and J ends, which lost 1 base and 2 bases, there was a span of 6 bases. The CDR3 spans 15 residues. The CDR3 loop reads CASSLEAAYNSPLHF. In DNA, the CDR3 is TGTGCCAGCAGCTTAGAAGCGGCCTATAATTCACCCCTCCACTTT.

This chain links TRBV18 with TRBJ2-3, with 7 nucleotides matching TRBD1. Germline V gives CDR1 KGHSH, CDR2 LQKENI. The V gene end was trimmed by 3 bases and the J gene end by 1 base; junction bases not matched to a gene: 1. The CDR3 has 14 amino acids. The CDR3 loop reads CASSPGQGTDTQYF. For the CDR3, the DNA is TGTGCCAGCTCACCTGGACAGGGCACAGATACGCAGTATTTT.

The chain combines TRBV9 with TRBJ2-5; TRBD2 agrees at 7 bases. Germline loops: CDR1 SGDLS, CDR2 YYNGEE. V lost 0 bases and J lost 7; bases outside the gene matches: 9. This CDR3 comprises 15 residues. The CDR3 region has the DNA TGTGCCAGCAGCGTAGACACCTCGGGGGGTCGGACCCAGTACTTC. This sequence encodes CASSVDTSGGRTQYF.

V is TRBV12-2 and J is TRBJ1-6; the table gives TRBD1 as D, unverified against the DNA. TRBV12-2 is a pseudogene segment. The CDR3 runs 18 residues. CDR3 DNA: TGTGCAAGTCGCTTCGCCCCCTGCCGGGACAGAAATAATTCACCCCTCCACTTT. Its protein product is CASRFAPCRDRNNSPLHF.

V usage is TRBV10-3 and J usage is TRBJ2-2, with 7 bases matching TRBD1. Germline values: CDR1 ENHRY, CDR2 SYGVKD. After removal of 4 bases from V and 4 bases from J, the junction contained 9 bases not matched to a gene. There are 16 residues in the CDR3. The CDR3 spells CAISAGQDGPTGELFF. DNA of the CDR3: TGTGCCATCAGTGCCGGACAGGACGGGCCCACCGGGGAGCTGTTTTTT.

This chain joins TRBV10-3 and TRBJ2-3, with D tentatively TRBD1 (8 bases). Trimming removed 10 bases at V and 3 bases at J, with 20 bases between. Germline V lookup: CDR1 ENHRY, CDR2 SYGVKD. The CDR3 spans 15 residues. The CDR3 protein is CATTTGGARTDTQYF. CDR3 DNA sequence: TGTGCCACCACAACAGGGGGGGCAAGAACAGATACGCAGTATTTT.

V and J are TRBV7-2 and TRBJ2-7, with D tentatively TRBD1 (6 bases). Germline-derived CDR1 and CDR2 are SGHTA and FQGNSA. There are 13 residues in the CDR3. Trimming removed 0 bases at V and 7 bases at J, with 10 bases between. For the CDR3, the DNA is TGTGCCAGCAGCTTAGCTCTCAGGGGTGAGCAGTACTTC. Amino acids: CASSLALRGEQYF. The variable domain in full, completed from reference TRBV7-2 and TRBJ2-7, reads GAGVSQSPSNKVTEKGKDVELRCDPISGHTALYWYRQSLGQGLEFLIYFQGNSAPDKSGLPSDRFSAERTGGSVSTLTIQRTQQEDSAVYLCASSLALRGEQYFGPGTRLTVT.

In this sample, this clone turned up once. The V call is TRBV5-4, the J call TRBJ1-1; D gene ambiguous. CDR1 SGHNT and CDR2 YYREEE come from the germline V gene (reference sequence). V lost 5 bases to trimming and J lost 0 bases, with 14 bases between them. The CDR3 runs 15 residues. The CDR3 here is CASRPQERLNTEAFF. The DNA of the CDR3 is TGTGCCAGCAGGCCCCAGGAGCGGCTGAACACTGAAGCTTTCTTT.